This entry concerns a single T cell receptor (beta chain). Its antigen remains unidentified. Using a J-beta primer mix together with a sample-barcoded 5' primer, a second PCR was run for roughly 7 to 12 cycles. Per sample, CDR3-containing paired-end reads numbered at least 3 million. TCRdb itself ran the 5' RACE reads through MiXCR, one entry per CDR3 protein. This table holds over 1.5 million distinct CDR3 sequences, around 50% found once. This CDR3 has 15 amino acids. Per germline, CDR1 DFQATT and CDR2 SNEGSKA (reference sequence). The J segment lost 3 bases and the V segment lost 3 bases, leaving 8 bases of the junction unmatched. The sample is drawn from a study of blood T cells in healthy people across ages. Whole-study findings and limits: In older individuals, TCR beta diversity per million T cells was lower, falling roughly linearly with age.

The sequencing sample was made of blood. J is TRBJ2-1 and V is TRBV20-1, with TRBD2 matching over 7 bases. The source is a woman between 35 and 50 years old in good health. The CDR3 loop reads CSARALAVGYNEQFF. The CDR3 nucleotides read TGCAGTGCTAGGGCTCTAGCGGTAGGCTACAATGAGCAGTTCTTC.